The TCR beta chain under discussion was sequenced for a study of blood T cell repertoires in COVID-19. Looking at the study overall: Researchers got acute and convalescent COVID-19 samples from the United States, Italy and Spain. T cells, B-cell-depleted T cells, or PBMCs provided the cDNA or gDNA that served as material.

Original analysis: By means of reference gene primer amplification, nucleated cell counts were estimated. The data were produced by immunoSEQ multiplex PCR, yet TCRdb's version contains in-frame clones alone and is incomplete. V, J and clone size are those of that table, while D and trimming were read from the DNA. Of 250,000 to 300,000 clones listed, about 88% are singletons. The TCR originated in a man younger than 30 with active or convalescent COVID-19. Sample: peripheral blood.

CDR3 protein: CASSFVLAESDTQYF. The DNA of the CDR3 is TGCGCCAGCAGCTTTGTGTTAGCGGAAAGCGATACGCAGTATTTT. J is TRBJ2-3 and V is TRBV5-1; D is possibly TRBD2 (6 bases). The CDR3 runs 15 residues. Trimming left V 2 bases short and J 6 bases short, with 16 bases between. Looked up from germline, CDR1 is SGHRS and CDR2 is YFSETQ.